The clone carrying this T cell receptor beta chain was observed a few times. Its antigen is still unknown. Uncontrolled infection, other autoimmune disease, pregnancy or lactation led to exclusion. The authors obtained PBMCs from around 10 ml of fresh peripheral blood. Amplification yielded TCR beta CDR3 regions, with RNA transcripts as the source. The TCR CDR3 first-round RT-PCR relied on the HTBI primer set. MiXCR was run by TCRdb on the multiplex PCR reads, yielding one entry per CDR3 protein. Among approximately 300,000 distinct CDR3 sequences listed, about 19% were seen once. These data are taken from a study of T cells in Graves' hyperthyroidism and ophthalmopathy. Study as a whole: At the time of initial diagnosis and before any treatment, peripheral blood was collected.

Study results and limitations: Appearing also in blood were most of the thyroid clonotypes expanded above 0.001.

Germline CDR1 is MNHEY and CDR2 is SVGAGI. CDR3 length equals 14 residues. The V and J ends lost 2 bases and 5 bases respectively, with 10 bases between them. The rearrangement links TRBV6-5 to TRBJ1-5; D may be TRBD1 (6 bases). The TCR comes from a man aged 50 to 60 with Graves' ophthalmopathy. The sequencing input was blood. The CDR3 is CASSYGGGDQPQHF. CDR3 sequence (DNA): TGTGCCAGCAGTTACGGGGGCGGAGATCAGCCCCAGCATTTT.